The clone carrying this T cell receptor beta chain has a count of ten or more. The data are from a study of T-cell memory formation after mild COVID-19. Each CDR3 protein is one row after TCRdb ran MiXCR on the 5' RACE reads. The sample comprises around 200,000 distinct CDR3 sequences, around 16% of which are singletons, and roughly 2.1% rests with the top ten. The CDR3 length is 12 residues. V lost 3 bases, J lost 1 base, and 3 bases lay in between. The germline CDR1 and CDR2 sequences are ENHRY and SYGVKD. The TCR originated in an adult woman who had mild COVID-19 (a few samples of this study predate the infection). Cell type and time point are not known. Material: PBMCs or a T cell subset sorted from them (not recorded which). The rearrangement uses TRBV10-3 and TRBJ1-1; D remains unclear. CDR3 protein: CAISEQNTEAFF. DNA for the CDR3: TGTGCCATCAGTGAACAGAACACTGAAGCTTTCTTT.